This TCR beta chain was recorded in a study of graft-versus-host responses after intestinal transplantation. Across the whole study: All recipients were transplanted with multivisceral, liver-intestinal, or isolated intestinal grafts.

The germline V gene encodes CDR1 SGDLS and CDR2 YYNGEE. V was trimmed by 3 bases and J by 8 bases, leaving 21 bases between them. The CDR3 is 16 amino acids. Turning to this clone: No antigen is known for it.

Profiling relied on immunoSEQ multiplex PCR, and the TCRdb table lists in-frame clones only, not all of them. The sample has over 85,000 clones; 80% to 95% are singletons. Whole-study findings and limits: Marrow from the recipient contained GvH clones, some of which had appeared first in ileum or blood. Within the allografts of patients who had graft-donor T cell macrochimerism, graft-versus-host to host-versus-graft clonal ratios were high. Among circulating GvH clones, peak levels were associated with early post-transplant declines in HvG clones.

The clonotype was recovered from a human donor who received an intestinal transplant. V usage is TRBV9 and J usage is TRBJ1-3; D might be TRBD1 (6 bases). This sample comprised unstimulated CD8+ T cells sorted from spleen or lymph node cells, obtained before intestinal transplant. The CDR3 is CASSDNTGTARDTIYF. CDR3 bases: TGTGCCAGCAGCGACAATACAGGGACGGCTAGAGACACCATATATTTT.